These 32 T cell receptor beta chains were sequenced from one sample in a study of a mutant IDH1 vaccine in newly diagnosed glioma. Stated time point: week 5, during vaccination. A single vaccine dose contained 300 ug of mutant IDH1 20-mer peptide, and topical imiquimod was used with it. Method: immunoSEQ multiplex PCR; TCRdb's copy keeps in-frame clones and lacks some. This table holds tens of thousands of clones, roughly 90% found once. The antigens of these receptors remain unknown. The sample here was PBMCs, taken from a glioma patient whose treatment included an IDH1 peptide vaccine. Every receptor here comes from a woman between 50 and 59 years old with glioma.

The V gene is TRBV19, the J gene TRBJ1-4, with D maybe TRBD1 (5 bases). The CDR3 contains 15 residues. CDR1 is LNHDA, CDR2 SQIVND, per germline (reference sequence). Between the trimmed V and J ends, which lost 4 bases and 0 bases, there was a span of 9 bases. In DNA, the CDR3 is TGTGCCAGTAGTACCCTACAGGCAACTAATGAAAAACTGTTTTTT. It codes for CASSTLQATNEKLFF.

V is TRBV5-1 and J is TRBJ1-5; D may be TRBD1 (6 bases). With 3 bases removed from V and 10 bases from J, the gap between germline ends came to 17 bases. Germline lookup yields CDR1 SGHRS and CDR2 YFSETQ. The CDR3 spans 14 residues. The CDR3 bases are TGCGCCAGCAGCTCCCGAGGGGGGTGGGAACCCCAGCATTTT. Translating it yields CASSSRGGWEPQHF. The variable domain in full, completed from reference TRBV5-1 and TRBJ1-5, reads KAGVTQTPRYLIKTRGQQVTLSCSPISGHRSVSWYQQTPGQGLQFLFEYFSETQRNKGNFPGRFSGRQFSNSRSEMNVSTLELGDSALYLCASSSRGGWEPQHFGDGTRLSIL.

The rearrangement joins TRBV7-3 to TRBJ2-3; 9 bases are shared with TRBD2. Germline CDR1 is SGHTA and CDR2 is FQGTGA. V trimming: 5 bases; J trimming: 5 bases; junction bases outside the gene matches: 8. The CDR3 length is 15 residues. The CDR3 is CASSPLAGALDTQYF. The CDR3 DNA follows: TGTGCCAGCAGCCCGTTAGCGGGAGCTCTAGATACGCAGTATTTT.

The J gene is TRBJ2-1, the V gene TRBV5-1, with a possible D match to TRBD2 (6 bases). The CDR3 length is 14 residues. V was shortened by 0 bases and J by 4 bases, with 8 bases between the two germline ends. Germline-derived CDR1 and CDR2 are SGHRS and YFSETQ. CDR3 DNA: TGCGCCAGCAGCTTGGCTAGCGATTACAATGAGCAGTTCTTC. Translating it yields CASSLASDYNEQFF.

The chain carries TRBV5-1 and TRBJ2-1; D is unresolved. This CDR3 contains 11 residues. Looked up from germline, CDR1 is SGHRS and CDR2 is YFSETQ. With 0 bases removed from V and 7 bases from J, the gap between germline ends came to 2 bases. CDR3 nucleotide sequence: TGCGCCAGCAGCTTGGGGAATGAGCAGTTCTTC. Protein: CASSLGNEQFF.

The chain has TRBV27 and TRBJ2-7; 7 nucleotides line up with TRBD1. J gave up 2 bases and V 0 bases, and 7 bases lay outside the gene matches. CDR1 is MNHEY, CDR2 SMNVEV, per germline (reference sequence). This CDR3 spans 16 amino acids. The CDR3, as DNA: TGTGCCAGCAGTTTATCGGGTCCCGGGACAGCCTACGAGCAGTACTTC. It translates to CASSLSGPGTAYEQYF.

The J gene is TRBJ2-1, the V gene TRBV11-3; TRBD1 matches at 10 bases. Germline loops: CDR1 SGHNT, CDR2 YENEEA. CDR3 size: 15 residues. V gave up 3 bases and J gave up 7 bases; unmatched junction bases: 6. In DNA, the CDR3 is TGTGCCAGCAGCTTCGCGGGACAGGGGCATAATGAGCAGTTCTTC. This sequence encodes CASSFAGQGHNEQFF.

J is TRBJ1-5 and V is TRBV15; tentatively, D is TRBD1 (5 bases). The CDR3 has 15 residues. Per the germline V gene, CDR1 is LNHNV and CDR2 is YYDKDF (reference sequence). V lost 1 base and J 6 bases, leaving 13 bases between the germline ends. CDR3 bases: TGTGCCACCAGCAGAGCCGGGACTCGGTCTCAGCCCCAGCATTTT. It specifies CATSRAGTRSQPQHF.

The rearrangement uses TRBV30 and TRBJ1-5; no firm D call. The CDR3 is 13 residues long. Germline V CDR1 and CDR2: GTSNPN, SVGIG (reference sequence). Trimming took off 2 bases at V and 4 bases at J, with 9 bases between the two ends. Here the CDR3 reads CAWSRASNQPQHF. In DNA, the CDR3 is TGTGCCTGGAGTAGGGCCAGTAATCAGCCCCAGCATTTT. Filled out from reference TRBV30 and TRBJ1-5, the complete variable domain reads SQTIHQWPATLVQPVGSPLSLECTVEGTSNPNLYWYRQAAGRGLQLLFYSVGIGQISSEVPQNLSASRPQDRQFILSSKKLLLSDSGFYLCAWSRASNQPQHFGDGTRLSIL.

The J gene is TRBJ2-7, the V gene TRBV6-1, with 7 bases lining up with TRBD1. Germline V CDR1 and CDR2: MNHNS, SASEGT. The CDR3 is 13 amino acids. The V and J ends lost 10 bases and 5 bases, in that order; junction bases with no gene match: 11. CDR3 DNA sequence: TGTGCCACGAATCGAGGGGGCTTCAACGAGCAGTACTTC. Encoded protein: CATNRGGFNEQYF.

The V gene is TRBV5-4, the J gene TRBJ1-2, with D tentatively TRBD1 (5 bases). V was trimmed by 4 bases and J by 3 bases, leaving 22 bases between them. From germline, CDR1 is SGHNT and CDR2 YYREEE (reference sequence). The CDR3 length is 17 residues. CDR3 region: CASSPTQGWGSYYGYTF. CDR3 in DNA: TGTGCCAGCAGCCCTACACAAGGGTGGGGGTCTTACTATGGCTACACCTTC.

The chain links TRBV11-2 to TRBJ1-6; 9 bases are shared with TRBD1. This CDR3 region has 18 residues. Trimming cost V 6 bases and J 1 base; bases outside gene matches: 10. The germline V gene encodes CDR1 SGHAT and CDR2 FQNNGV. CDR3 nucleotide sequence: TGTGCCAGCAGTTCCTCAGGGACAGGGCGTTCCTATAATTCACCCCTCCACTTT. Protein sequence: CASSSSGTGRSYNSPLHF.

The rearrangement links TRBV28 to TRBJ1-3, with 7 bases fitting TRBD1. This CDR3 has 17 amino acids. Trimming removed 5 bases from V and 4 bases from J; junction bases left unmatched: 14. Germline V CDR1 and CDR2: MDHEN, SYDVKM. CDR3 loop: CASSLLPKTGKGNTIYF. CDR3 DNA sequence: TGTGCCAGCAGTCTCCTCCCCAAGACAGGGAAAGGAAACACCATATATTTT.

The V and J genes are TRBV6-1 and TRBJ1-1, with D unclear. The CDR3 loop spans 12 amino acids. Trimming took off 5 bases at V and 7 bases at J, with 11 bases between the two ends. Looked up from germline, CDR1 is MNHNS and CDR2 is SASEGT. In DNA, the CDR3 is TGTGCCAGCAGTACGCTGGACGGTGAAGCTTTCTTT. Translated, it gives CASSTLDGEAFF.

This rearrangement joins TRBV9 to TRBJ1-1, with D hard to call. In germline, CDR1 is SGDLS, CDR2 YYNGEE. The CDR3 consists of 15 residues. Trimming pared 4 bases from V and 0 bases from J, leaving 13 bases between. CDR3: CASSNGGSMNTEAFF. DNA for the CDR3: TGTGCCAGCAGCAATGGAGGGAGCATGAACACTGAAGCTTTCTTT.

The gene calls are TRBV14 and TRBJ1-1, with D perhaps matching TRBD1 (5 bases). The CDR3 sequence is 15 residues long. The V and J ends lost 0 bases and 1 base respectively, with 9 bases between them. Germline CDR1 is SGHDN and CDR2 is FVKESK. CDR3 nucleotide sequence: TGTGCCAGCAGCCAAGAAAGGACACCGAACACTGAAGCTTTCTTT. This encodes CASSQERTPNTEAFF. The full variable domain, its missing parts supplied by reference TRBV14 and TRBJ1-1, is EAGVTQFPSHSVIEKGQTVTLRCDPISGHDNLYWYRRVMGKEIKFLLHFVKESKQDESGMPNNRFLAERTGGTYSTLKVQPAELEDSGVYFCASSQERTPNTEAFFGQGTRLTVV.

The chain carries TRBV19 and TRBJ2-3; unclear D gene. The CDR3 runs 13 residues. With 3 bases removed from V and 5 bases from J, the gap between germline ends came to 9 bases. Per germline, CDR1 LNHDA and CDR2 SQIVND (reference sequence). The chain's CDR3 is CASSIDAEDTQYF. The CDR3 nucleotides are TGTGCCAGTAGTATCGACGCGGAAGATACGCAGTATTTT.

This chain links TRBV4-2 with TRBJ2-3; D remains unclear. With 0 bases removed from V and 0 bases from J, the gap between germline ends came to 10 bases. The CDR3 extends over 16 amino acids. The germline V gene encodes CDR1 LGHNA and CDR2 YNFKEQ. The CDR3 here is CASSQELAPSTDTQYF. In DNA form, the CDR3 reads TGTGCCAGCAGCCAAGAGTTAGCACCTAGCACAGATACGCAGTATTTT.

This chain links TRBV18 with TRBJ2-7; 13 bases are a match to TRBD2. J gave up 5 bases and V 2 bases, and 3 bases lay outside the gene matches. This CDR3 contains 15 residues. Per the germline V gene, CDR1 is KGHSH and CDR2 is LQKENI. The CDR3 region has the DNA TGTGCCAGCTCACCAGGGACTAGCGGGAAGCACGAGCAGTACTTC. This sequence encodes CASSPGTSGKHEQYF.

In DNA form, the CDR3 reads TGTGCCAGCAGCCCCGGTGCCGGGAGGTACGAGCAGTACTTC. Amino acids: CASSPGAGRYEQYF. The chain couples TRBV5-6 to TRBJ2-7; 7 bases are a match to TRBD2. This CDR3 comprises 14 residues. Germline lookup yields CDR1 SGHDT and CDR2 YYEEEE. The junction had 8 bases not matched to a gene; V was cut back by 4 bases and J by 4 bases.

The genes are TRBV9 and TRBJ2-1; no clear D gene. CDR1 is SGDLS and CDR2 is YYNGEE in the germline V gene. The CDR3 is 11 residues long. The ends were cut back, 4 bases at V and 10 bases at J, with 9 bases in the middle. In DNA form, the CDR3 reads TGTGCCAGCAGCCCGCGCGGAGAGCAGTTCTTC. Its translation: CASSPRGEQFF.

The CDR3 is CASSPGADTQYF. As DNA, the CDR3 is TGTGCCAGCAGCCCCGGGGCAGATACGCAGTATTTT. This chain links TRBV7-3 with TRBJ2-3, with D possibly being TRBD2 (5 bases). The CDR3 length is 12 residues. V gave up 5 bases and J gave up 4 bases, with 7 bases separating them. Germline values: CDR1 SGHTA, CDR2 FQGTGA.

The CDR3 nucleotides read TGTGCCAGCAGCTCCTACAGGGGACTTCCCTACGAGCAGTACTTC. Its translation is CASSSYRGLPYEQYF. This chain connects TRBV7-2 to TRBJ2-7; D possibly corresponds to TRBD1 (7 bases). V was cut by 4 bases and J by 2 bases, with 15 bases left in between. The CDR3 is 15 residues long. In germline, CDR1 is SGHTA, CDR2 FQGNSA.

The chain joins TRBV5-1 to TRBJ1-5; 8 nucleotides line up with TRBD1. The CDR3 has 14 amino acids. Losses at the gene ends were 4 bases for V and 5 bases for J; bases not matched to a gene: 5. Germline loops: CDR1 SGHRS, CDR2 YFSETQ. CDR3 coding DNA: TGCGCCAGCAGCCCCGGACAGGGCGATCAGCCCCAGCATTTT. Translation: CASSPGQGDQPQHF.

The chain joins TRBV19 to TRBJ1-5; D is uncertain. CDR1 and CDR2 (germline): LNHDA, SQIVND (reference sequence). V was cut by 8 bases and J by 4 bases, with 18 bases left in between. This CDR3 contains 15 residues. The CDR3 loop is CASVVGPLRNQPQHF. The CDR3 nucleotides read TGTGCCAGTGTCGTAGGACCGCTTAGGAATCAGCCCCAGCATTTT.

The J gene is TRBJ2-7, the V gene TRBV6-5; D unresolved. CDR1 is MNHEY and CDR2 is SVGAGI in the germline V gene. V was trimmed by 2 bases and J by 8 bases, leaving 16 bases between them. This CDR3 is 14 amino acids long. The CDR3 loop reads CASSYAGRFPKQYF. CDR3 DNA sequence: TGTGCCAGCAGTTACGCAGGCCGGTTTCCCAAGCAGTACTTC.

The chain couples TRBV28 to TRBJ1-4, with D tentatively TRBD1 (5 bases). Germline V gives CDR1 MDHEN, CDR2 SYDVKM. Trimming removed 8 bases from V and 7 bases from J, with 14 bases in between. The CDR3 loop spans 13 amino acids. CDR3 region: CASSGFSGEKLFF. In DNA, the CDR3 is TGTGCCAGCTCAGGGTTCAGTGGTGAAAAACTGTTTTTT. The whole variable domain, filled in from reference TRBV28 and TRBJ1-4, reads DVKVTQSSRYLVKRTGEKVFLECVQDMDHENMFWYRQDPGLGLRLIYFSYDVKMKEKGDIPEGYSVSREKKERFSLILESASTNQTSMYLCASSGFSGEKLFFGSGTQLSVL.

This clone was counted once. The genes are TRBV10-3 and TRBJ1-5; D remains unclear. V lost 4 bases, J lost 10 bases, and 14 bases lay in between. The CDR3 is 13 residues long. Germline loops: CDR1 ENHRY, CDR2 SYGVKD. CDR3 sequence: CAISGVGGSPQHF. Here the CDR3 DNA reads TGTGCCATCAGTGGGGTGGGTGGATCTCCCCAGCATTTT.

The V gene is TRBV5-1, the J gene TRBJ2-3; TRBD1 matches at 8 bases. This CDR3 is 17 amino acids long. The germline V gene has CDR1 SGHRS and CDR2 YFSETQ. V lost 3 bases, J lost 2 bases, and 11 bases stayed unmatched. In DNA, the CDR3 is TGCGCCAGCAGCTCCAGGGGGGCAGGGGGCTACACAGATACGCAGTATTTT. Residues: CASSSRGAGGYTDTQYF.

The CDR3 protein is CASSTFSNQPQHF. In nucleotides, the CDR3 is TGTGCCAGCAGTACTTTTAGCAATCAGCCCCAGCATTTT. V and J are TRBV2 and TRBJ1-5; D is undetermined. With 5 bases removed from V and 0 bases from J, the gap between germline ends came to 5 bases. CDR1 and CDR2 from the germline V gene are SNHLY and FYNNEI. This CDR3 comprises 13 residues.

The chain employs TRBV6-4 and TRBJ2-1; 8 bases agree with TRBD2. V shed 3 bases, J shed 8 bases, and the junction held 12 bases outside the gene matches. Germline values: CDR1 MRHNA, CDR2 SNTAGT. The CDR3 loop spans 16 amino acids. The CDR3 DNA reads TGTGCCAGCAGTGAGTTTAGCGGGACACTCGGGGATGAGCAGTTCTTC. This gives the protein CASSEFSGTLGDEQFF.

This clone has just one count. The chain has TRBV6-6 and TRBJ2-5, with D possibly TRBD2 on 6 matching bases. This CDR3 is 13 amino acids long. The germline gives CDR1 MNHNY, CDR2 SVGAGI (reference sequence). Trimming pared 6 bases from V and 5 bases from J, leaving 13 bases between. CDR3 coding DNA: TGTGCCAGCAGCCGGGACTCCCCGGAGACCCAGTACTTC. Its protein is CASSRDSPETQYF.